The T cell receptor beta chain described here comes from a study of blood T cell repertoires in COVID-19. Background on the study: COVID-19 samples collected from the United States, Italy and Spain covered acute and convalescent phases. Sources were T cells, B-cell-depleted T cells, or PBMCs; the material itself was cDNA or gDNA.

Some clones are missing from TCRdb's copy, which holds only in-frame ones; the method was immunoSEQ multiplex PCR. The table shows about 150,000 clones, with about 85% occurring only once. The TCR was taken from a woman between 65 and 79 years old with COVID-19, enrolled during active disease. The sequencing input was peripheral blood.

The CDR3 spells CATSDRTGQKAFF. The CDR3 DNA is TGTGCCACCAGTGACCGGACAGGGCAGAAAGCTTTCTTT. The chain couples TRBV24-1 to TRBJ1-1; 8 nucleotides align to TRBD1. V dropped 4 bases and J dropped 9; count of bases not matched to a gene: 6. CDR3 length equals 13 residues. Germline lookup yields CDR1 KGHDR and CDR2 SFDVKD.